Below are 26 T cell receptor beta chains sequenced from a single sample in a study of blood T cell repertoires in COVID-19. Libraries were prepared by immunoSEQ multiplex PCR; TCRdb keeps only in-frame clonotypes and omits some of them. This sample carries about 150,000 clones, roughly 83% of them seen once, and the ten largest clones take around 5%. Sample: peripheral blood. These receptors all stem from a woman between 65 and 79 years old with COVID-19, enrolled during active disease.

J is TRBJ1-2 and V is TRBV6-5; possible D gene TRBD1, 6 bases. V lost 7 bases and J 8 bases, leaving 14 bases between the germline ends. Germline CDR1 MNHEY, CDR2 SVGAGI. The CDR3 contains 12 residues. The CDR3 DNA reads TGTGCCAGCACGGGCAGGGGAGGGGGCTACACCTTC. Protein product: CASTGRGGGYTF.

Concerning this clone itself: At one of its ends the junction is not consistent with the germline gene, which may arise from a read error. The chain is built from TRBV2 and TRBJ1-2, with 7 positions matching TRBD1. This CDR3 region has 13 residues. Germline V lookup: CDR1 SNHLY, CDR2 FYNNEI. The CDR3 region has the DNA TGTGCCAGCAAGCTGGTAAAAACAGGGGTCCTGCTCTTC. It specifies CASKLVKTGVLLF.

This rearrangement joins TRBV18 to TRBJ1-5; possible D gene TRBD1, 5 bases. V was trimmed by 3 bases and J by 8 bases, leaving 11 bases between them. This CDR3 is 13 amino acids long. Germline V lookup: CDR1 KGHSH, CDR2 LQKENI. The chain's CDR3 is CASSPGAREPQHF. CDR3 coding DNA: TGTGCCAGCTCACCCGGAGCCAGGGAGCCCCAGCATTTT. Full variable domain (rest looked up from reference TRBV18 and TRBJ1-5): NAGVMQNPRHLVRRRGQEARLRCSPMKGHSHVYWYRQLPEEGLKFMVYLQKENIIDESGMPKERFSAEFPKEGPSILRIQQVVRGDSAAYFCASSPGAREPQHFGDGTRLSIL.

The CDR3 nucleotides are TGTGCCTGGAGTTCTGGGACAGGGGAGTCACCCCTCCACTTT. As protein: CAWSSGTGESPLHF. This chain connects TRBV30 to TRBJ1-6, with 10 bases aligning to TRBD1. Looked up from germline, CDR1 is GTSNPN and CDR2 is SVGIG (reference sequence). The CDR3 extends over 14 amino acids. Trimming at V came to 2 bases and at J to 10 bases, leaving 5 bases not matched to a gene.

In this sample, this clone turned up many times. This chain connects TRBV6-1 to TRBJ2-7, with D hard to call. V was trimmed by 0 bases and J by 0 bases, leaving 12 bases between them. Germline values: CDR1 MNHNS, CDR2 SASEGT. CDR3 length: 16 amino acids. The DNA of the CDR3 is TGTGCCAGCAGTGAAGCGTCGGCGGATAGCTCCTACGAGCAGTACTTC. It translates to CASSEASADSSYEQYF.

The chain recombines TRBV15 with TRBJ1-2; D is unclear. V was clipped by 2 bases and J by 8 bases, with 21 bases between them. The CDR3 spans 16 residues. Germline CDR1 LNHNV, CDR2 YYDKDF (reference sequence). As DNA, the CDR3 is TGTGCCACCAGCAGAATGGTAGCTACCCGGGAAGGGGGCTACACCTTC. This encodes CATSRMVATREGGYTF.

The CDR3 DNA reads as TGTGCCAGCAGCGAATCAGGGAGGATAGAGGCTTTCTTT. The encoded protein is CASSESGRIEAFF. V and J are TRBV28 and TRBJ1-1; tentative D call: TRBD1 (5 bases). Per germline, CDR1 MDHEN and CDR2 SYDVKM. The CDR3 loop spans 13 amino acids. V gave up 6 bases and J gave up 11 bases, with 19 bases separating them.

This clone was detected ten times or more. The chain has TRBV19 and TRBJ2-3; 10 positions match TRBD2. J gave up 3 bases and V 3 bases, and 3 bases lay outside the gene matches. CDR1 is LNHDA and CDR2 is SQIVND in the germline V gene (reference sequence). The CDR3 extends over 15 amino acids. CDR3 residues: CASSMTSGSTDTQYF. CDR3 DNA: TGTGCCAGTAGTATGACTAGCGGGTCAACAGATACGCAGTATTTT.

CDR3 sequence reads: CAGRQDMNTEAFF. The DNA for the CDR3 is TGTGCCGGAAGACAGGACATGAACACTGAAGCTTTCTTT. V and J are TRBV30 and TRBJ1-1; the D gene is possibly TRBD1 (6 bases). The CDR3 consists of 13 residues. Germline loops: CDR1 GTSNPN, CDR2 SVGIG (reference sequence). V gave up 8 bases and J gave up 0 bases, with 13 bases separating them. Together with reference TRBV30 and TRBJ1-1, the CDR3 gives the full variable domain: SQTIHQWPATLVQPVGSPLSLECTVEGTSNPNLYWYRQAAGRGLQLLFYSVGIGQISSEVPQNLSASRPQDRQFILSSKKLLLSDSGFYLCAGRQDMNTEAFFGQGTRLTVV.

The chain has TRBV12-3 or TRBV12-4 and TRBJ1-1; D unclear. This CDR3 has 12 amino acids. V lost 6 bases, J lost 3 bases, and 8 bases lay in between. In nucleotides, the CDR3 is TGTGCCAGCAGCCCCCATCACACTGAAGCTTTCTTT. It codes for CASSPHHTEAFF.

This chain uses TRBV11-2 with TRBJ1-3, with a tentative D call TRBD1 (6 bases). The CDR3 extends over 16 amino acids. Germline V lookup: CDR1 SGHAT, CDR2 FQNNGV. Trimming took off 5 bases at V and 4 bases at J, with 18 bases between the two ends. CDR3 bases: TGTGCCAGCAGCCCCCAGGGGCCCCCCGGGGGAAACACCATATATTTT. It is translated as CASSPQGPPGGNTIYF.

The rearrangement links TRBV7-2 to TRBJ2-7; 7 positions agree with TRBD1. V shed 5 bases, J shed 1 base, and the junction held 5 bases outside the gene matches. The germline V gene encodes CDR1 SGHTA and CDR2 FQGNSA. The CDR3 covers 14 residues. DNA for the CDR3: TGTGCCAGCAGCCCGCGACAGGGTTCCTACGAGCAGTACTTC. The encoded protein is CASSPRQGSYEQYF.

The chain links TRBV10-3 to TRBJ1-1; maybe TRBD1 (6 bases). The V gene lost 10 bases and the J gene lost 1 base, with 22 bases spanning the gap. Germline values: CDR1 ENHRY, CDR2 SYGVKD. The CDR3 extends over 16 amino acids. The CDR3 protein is CATLREETGQNTEAFF. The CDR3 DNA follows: TGTGCCACCCTGAGAGAGGAGACAGGACAGAACACTGAAGCTTTCTTT.

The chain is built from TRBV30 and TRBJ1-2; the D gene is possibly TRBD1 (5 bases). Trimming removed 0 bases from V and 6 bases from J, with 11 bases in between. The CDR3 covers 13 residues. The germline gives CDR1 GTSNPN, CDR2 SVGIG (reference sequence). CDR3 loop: CAWSVHPGNGYTF. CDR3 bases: TGTGCCTGGAGTGTACATCCAGGGAATGGCTACACCTTC.

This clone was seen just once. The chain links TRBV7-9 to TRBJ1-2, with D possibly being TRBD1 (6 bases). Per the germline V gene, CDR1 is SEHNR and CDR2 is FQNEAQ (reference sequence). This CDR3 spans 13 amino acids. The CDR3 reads CASTLQGNYGYTF. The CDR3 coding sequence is TGTGCGTCTACCTTACAGGGCAACTATGGCTACACCTTC.

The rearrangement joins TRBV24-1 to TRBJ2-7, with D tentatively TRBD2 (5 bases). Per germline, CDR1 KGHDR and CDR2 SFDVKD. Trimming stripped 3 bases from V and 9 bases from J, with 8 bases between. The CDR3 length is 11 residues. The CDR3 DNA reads TGTGCCACCAGTGATGGACTGGGGCAGTACTTC. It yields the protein CATSDGLGQYF.

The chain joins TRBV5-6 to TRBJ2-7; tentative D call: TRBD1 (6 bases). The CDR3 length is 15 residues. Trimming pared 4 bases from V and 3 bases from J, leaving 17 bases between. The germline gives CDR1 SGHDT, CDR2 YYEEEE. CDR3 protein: CASSQTGIGGYEQYF. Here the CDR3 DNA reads TGTGCCAGCAGCCAAACCGGTATAGGGGGCTACGAGCAGTACTTC.

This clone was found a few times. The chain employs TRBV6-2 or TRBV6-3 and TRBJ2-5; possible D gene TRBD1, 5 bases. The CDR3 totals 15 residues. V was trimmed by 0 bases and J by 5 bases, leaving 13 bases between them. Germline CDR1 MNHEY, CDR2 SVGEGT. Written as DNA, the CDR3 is TGTGCCAGCAGTTACTCGGGGCCGGGTTACGAGACCCAGTACTTC. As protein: CASSYSGPGYETQYF.

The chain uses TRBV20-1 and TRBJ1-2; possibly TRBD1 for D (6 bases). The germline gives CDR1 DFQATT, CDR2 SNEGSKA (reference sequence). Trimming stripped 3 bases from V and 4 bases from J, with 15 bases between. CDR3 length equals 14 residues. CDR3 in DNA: TGCAGTGCTAGTGCGGGGGGCTTATCCTATGGCTACACCTTC. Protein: CSASAGGLSYGYTF.

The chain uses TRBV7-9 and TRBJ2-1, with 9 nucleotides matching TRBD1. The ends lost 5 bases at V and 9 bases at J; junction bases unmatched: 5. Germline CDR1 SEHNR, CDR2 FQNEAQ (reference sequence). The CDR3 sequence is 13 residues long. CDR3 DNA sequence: TGTGCCAGCAGCCCCGGGACAGGGAGTGAGCAGTTCTTC. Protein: CASSPGTGSEQFF.

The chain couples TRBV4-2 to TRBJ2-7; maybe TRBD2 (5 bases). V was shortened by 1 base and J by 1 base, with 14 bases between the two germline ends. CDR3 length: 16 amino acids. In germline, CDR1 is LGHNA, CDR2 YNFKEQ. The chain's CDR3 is CASSQGEGLDSYEQYF. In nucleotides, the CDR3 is TGTGCCAGCAGCCAAGGAGAGGGCCTCGATTCCTACGAGCAGTACTTC.

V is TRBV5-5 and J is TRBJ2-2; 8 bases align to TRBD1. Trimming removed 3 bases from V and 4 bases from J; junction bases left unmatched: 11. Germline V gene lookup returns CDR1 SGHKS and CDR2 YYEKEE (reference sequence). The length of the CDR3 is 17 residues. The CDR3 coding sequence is TGTGCCAGCAGCTCACGGGCAGGGGGCGCGGTCACCGGGGAGCTGTTTTTT. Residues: CASSSRAGGAVTGELFF.

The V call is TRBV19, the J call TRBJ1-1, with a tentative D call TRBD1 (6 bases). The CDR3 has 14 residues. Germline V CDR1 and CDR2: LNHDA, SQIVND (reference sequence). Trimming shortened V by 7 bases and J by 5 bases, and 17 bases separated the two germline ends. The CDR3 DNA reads TGTGCCAGTATCAAACAGGGTTGGGGAACTGAAGCTTTCTTT. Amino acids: CASIKQGWGTEAFF.

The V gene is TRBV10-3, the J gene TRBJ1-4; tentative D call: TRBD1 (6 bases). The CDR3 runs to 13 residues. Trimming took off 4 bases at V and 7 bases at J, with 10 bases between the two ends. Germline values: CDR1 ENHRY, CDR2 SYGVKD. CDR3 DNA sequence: TGTGCCATCAGTGCAGGGGTTGGTGAAAAACTGTTTTTT. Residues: CAISAGVGEKLFF.

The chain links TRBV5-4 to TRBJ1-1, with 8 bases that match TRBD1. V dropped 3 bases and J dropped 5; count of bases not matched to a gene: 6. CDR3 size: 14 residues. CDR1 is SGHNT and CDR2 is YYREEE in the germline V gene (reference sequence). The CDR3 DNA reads TGTGCCAGCAGCTCTTGGACAGGGATGACTGAAGCTTTCTTT. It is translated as CASSSWTGMTEAFF.

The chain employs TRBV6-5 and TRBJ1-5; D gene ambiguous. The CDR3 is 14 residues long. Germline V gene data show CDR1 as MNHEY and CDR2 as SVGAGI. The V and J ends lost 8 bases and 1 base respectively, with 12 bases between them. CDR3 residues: CASFMAQSNQPQHF. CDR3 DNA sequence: TGTGCCAGCTTTATGGCACAAAGCAATCAGCCCCAGCATTTT.